One T cell receptor (beta chain) is described in this entry. Its antigen remains unidentified. Data came from immunoSEQ multiplex PCR; TCRdb stores just in-frame clones and leaves some out. The sample has tens of thousands of clones; roughly 73% are singletons. The germline V gene encodes CDR1 SEHNR and CDR2 FQNEAQ (reference sequence). Trimming shortened V by 4 bases and J by 4 bases, and 10 bases separated the two germline ends. The CDR3 is 13 residues long. The data stem from a study of PD-1 blockade in classical Hodgkin lymphoma. Sample time point: cycle 4 day 1 (C4D1), after 5 to 7 weeks of nivolumab. Every patient experienced relapse after autologous stem cell transplantation, and brentuximab vedotin exposure varied. Study-wide findings and caveats: Repertoires differed for reasons still undefined, possibly disease activity or prior therapy.

The source was peripheral blood mononuclear cells (PBMCs), collected before the fourth cycle of nivolumab. The J gene is TRBJ1-1, the V gene TRBV7-9; TRBD1 is a possible D gene (5 bases). The clonotype was recovered from a human donor with classical Hodgkin lymphoma. The CDR3 DNA is TGTGCCAGCAGCTCGGCCGGGGGCACTGAAGCTTTCTTT. This sequence encodes CASSSAGGTEAFF.